This T cell receptor beta chain was documented in a study of blood T cell repertoires in COVID-19. Whole-study context: T cells, B-cell-depleted T cells, or PBMCs supplied cDNA or gDNA.

The CDR3 totals 13 residues. V gave up 1 base and J gave up 5 bases, with 11 bases separating them. The germline V gene encodes CDR1 GTSNPN and CDR2 SVGIG (reference sequence). The assay was immunoSEQ multiplex PCR, and TCRdb's table has in-frame clones only and misses some. The sample yields more than 300,000 clones, roughly nine tenths seen once. Recruits, aged roughly 18 to 95 years, lived in approximately 26 US areas. Self-reported history from a screening survey and questionnaire set each donor's cohort. Sequencing was performed on PBMCs or T cells enriched from blood (not recorded which). The source is a woman in her 30s who had recovered from COVID-19. The V gene is TRBV30, the J gene TRBJ1-1, with D perhaps matching TRBD1 (6 bases). For the CDR3, the DNA is TGTGCCTGGAGTGAGACAGGATGGACTGAAGCTTTCTTT. As protein: CAWSETGWTEAFF.